These 31 T cell receptor beta chains share one sample of origin, sequenced in a study of vaccination and CD4 T cells after COVID-19. Treatment denoted: approximately nine-day PBMC culture with coronavirus spike peptide pools or control peptides (ViraFEST assay). No antigen has been identified for these receptors. Once obtained from cultured CD4+ T cells, the DNA was sequenced using the Oncomine TCR Beta short-read assay. MiXCR was run by TCRdb on the PCR reads, yielding one entry per CDR3 protein. Among over 10,000 distinct CDR3 sequences listed, 40% to 65% were seen once. Sequencing was done on a sample of CD4+ T cells from blood, cultured in vitro. Source of these receptors: a human donor who had recovered from COVID-19.

This chain links TRBV25-1 with TRBJ1-2; D call uncertain. CDR3 size: 15 residues. CDR1 and CDR2 from the germline V gene are MGHDK and SYGVNS. V was trimmed by 7 bases and J by 0 bases, leaving 15 bases between them. The CDR3 loop reads CASNSPGSSNYGYTF. The CDR3 coding sequence is TGTGCCAGCAACTCCCCAGGCTCTTCTAACTATGGCTACACCTTC.

This chain joins TRBV2 and TRBJ1-6; D perhaps matches TRBD1 (5 bases). The length of the CDR3 is 13 residues. CDR1 and CDR2 (germline): SNHLY, FYNNEI. The V end was cut by 6 bases, the J end by 9 bases, with 12 bases between. The CDR3 loop reads CASSDEGSSPLHF. The CDR3 bases are TGTGCCAGCAGCGACGAGGGGAGTTCACCCCTCCACTTT.

This chain connects TRBV29-1 to TRBJ2-2, with D unclear. CDR1 is SQVTM and CDR2 is ANQGSEA in the germline V gene. The V end lost 7 bases, the J end lost 0 bases, and 12 bases lay between the germline ends. The CDR3 consists of 14 residues. The CDR3 is CSASDPSNTGELFF. Written as DNA, the CDR3 is TGCAGCGCGAGCGACCCCTCGAACACCGGGGAGCTGTTTTTT.

V gene TRBV6-1 combines with J gene TRBJ2-1, with 12 bases identical to TRBD2. With 1 base clipped from V and 6 bases from J, the junction kept 4 bases outside the gene matches. CDR1 and CDR2 from the germline V gene are MNHNS and SASEGT. This CDR3 region has 16 residues. The CDR3 sequence is CASSEGLAGVGNEQFF. The CDR3 nucleotides are TGTGCCAGCAGTGAAGGACTAGCGGGAGTCGGCAATGAGCAGTTCTTC.

The sample holds a few counts of this clonotype. The V and J genes are TRBV2 and TRBJ1-6; D not certain. This CDR3 is 13 amino acids long. V lost 2 bases, J lost 6 bases, and 5 bases lay in between. From germline, CDR1 is SNHLY and CDR2 FYNNEI. CDR3 amino acids: CASSELANSPLHF. As DNA, the CDR3 is TGTGCCAGCAGTGAACTGGCTAATTCACCCCTCCACTTT.

The V gene is TRBV7-2, the J gene TRBJ2-3; TRBD1 matches at 8 bases. CDR3 length: 16 amino acids. Trimming removed 4 bases from V and 3 bases from J; junction bases left unmatched: 9. CDR1 is SGHTA and CDR2 is FQGNSA in the germline V gene. The CDR3 loop reads CASSWRRGRGTDTQYF. The CDR3 DNA reads as TGTGCCAGCAGCTGGCGCAGGGGGCGCGGTACAGATACGCAGTATTTT.

There are a few counts of this clonotype. The J gene is TRBJ1-5, the V gene TRBV18; a possible D gene is TRBD1 (6 bases). The V end lost 5 bases, the J end lost 5 bases, and 10 bases lay between the germline ends. Germline V lookup: CDR1 KGHSH, CDR2 LQKENI. The CDR3 contains 13 residues. This CDR3 reads CASSDGQHQPQHF. CDR3 nucleotide sequence: TGTGCCAGCTCAGACGGACAGCATCAGCCCCAGCATTTT. Filled out from reference TRBV18 and TRBJ1-5, the complete variable domain reads NAGVMQNPRHLVRRRGQEARLRCSPMKGHSHVYWYRQLPEEGLKFMVYLQKENIIDESGMPKERFSAEFPKEGPSILRIQQVVRGDSAAYFCASSDGQHQPQHFGDGTRLSIL.

The chain employs TRBV6-1 and TRBJ2-7, with 8 bases fitting TRBD2. The CDR3 is 14 amino acids. V was pared by 5 bases and J by 6 bases, with 9 bases of the junction left unmatched. Germline CDR1 reads MNHNS; CDR2 reads SASEGT. CDR3 sequence reads: CASSTDTRGGEQYF. The CDR3 DNA sequence: TGTGCCAGCAGTACAGATACACGGGGGGGCGAGCAGTACTTC.

This rearrangement joins TRBV20-1 to TRBJ2-1; perhaps TRBD1 as D (6 bases). The CDR3 consists of 15 residues. Germline assignment: CDR1 DFQATT and CDR2 SNEGSKA (reference sequence). Trimming pared 4 bases from V and 4 bases from J, leaving 17 bases between. CDR3 protein: CSAKPTGTTYNEQFF. Written as DNA, the CDR3 is TGCAGTGCTAAGCCAACCGGGACAACGTACAATGAGCAGTTCTTC.

This clonotype has only a few counts. The rearrangement links TRBV15 to TRBJ1-4; 7 bases match TRBD1. Trimming removed 5 bases from V and 11 bases from J; junction bases left unmatched: 8. The germline CDR1 and CDR2 sequences are LNHNV and YYDKDF (reference sequence). This CDR3 is built from 13 residues. CDR3 bases: TGTGCCACCAGCTTTGCGACAGGGCAGAAACTGTTTTTT. Its translation: CATSFATGQKLFF.

The chain recombines TRBV5-1 with TRBJ2-1; possibly TRBD2 for D (5 bases). The germline V gene has CDR1 SGHRS and CDR2 YFSETQ. The CDR3 spans 16 residues. The V gene lost 4 bases and the J gene lost 3 bases, with 17 bases spanning the gap. The CDR3 sequence is CASSPLAAELYNEQFF. DNA of the CDR3: TGCGCCAGCAGCCCGTTGGCAGCGGAACTCTACAATGAGCAGTTCTTC. Drawing the rest from reference TRBV5-1 and TRBJ2-1, the complete variable domain is KAGVTQTPRYLIKTRGQQVTLSCSPISGHRSVSWYQQTPGQGLQFLFEYFSETQRNKGNFPGRFSGRQFSNSRSEMNVSTLELGDSALYLCASSPLAAELYNEQFFGPGTRLTVL.

This clonotype was detected only a few times. The chain couples TRBV28 to TRBJ2-2; the match to TRBD1 covers 7 bases. Germline CDR1 and CDR2: MDHEN and SYDVKM. The CDR3 runs 14 residues. The trim removed 6 bases at V and 7 bases at J, leaving 8 bases unmatched. The CDR3 spells CASSRQGRNGELFF. CDR3 bases: TGTGCCAGCAGCCGACAGGGTAGGAACGGGGAGCTGTTTTTT.

The V and J genes are TRBV2 and TRBJ2-1; 7 positions match TRBD2. The CDR3 totals 15 residues. Trimming at V came to 1 base and at J to 9 bases, leaving 9 bases not matched to a gene. Germline V CDR1 and CDR2: SNHLY, FYNNEI. The CDR3 coding sequence is TGTGCCAGCAGTGAAGTTTTGCGGGGGACCGCTGAGCAGTTCTTC. Its translation is CASSEVLRGTAEQFF.

The rearrangement links TRBV2 to TRBJ2-5; D might be TRBD2 (5 bases). Per germline, CDR1 SNHLY and CDR2 FYNNEI. CDR3 size: 14 residues. Trimming removed 6 bases from V and 5 bases from J, with 16 bases in between. The chain's CDR3 is CASSGPTRDETQYF. The DNA of the CDR3 is TGTGCCAGCAGCGGACCTACTAGAGACGAGACCCAGTACTTC.

The V gene is TRBV7-2, the J gene TRBJ2-3; maybe TRBD2 (7 bases). This CDR3 is built from 16 residues. Germline V gene lookup returns CDR1 SGHTA and CDR2 FQGNSA. V shed 5 bases and J shed 1 base, with 16 bases lying between them. This CDR3 is CASSKEGGVGTDTQYF. The CDR3 coding sequence is TGTGCCAGCAGCAAAGAGGGGGGGGTAGGCACAGATACGCAGTATTTT.

This clonotype has just a few counts. The chain employs TRBV20-1 and TRBJ1-1; D not resolved. Looked up from germline, CDR1 is DFQATT and CDR2 is SNEGSKA (reference sequence). This CDR3 has 12 amino acids. V lost 6 bases, J lost 5 bases, and 13 bases lay in between. CDR3 region: CSAPGQETEAFF. The DNA for the CDR3 is TGCAGTGCCCCGGGCCAGGAGACTGAAGCTTTCTTT.

The genes are TRBV20-1 and TRBJ2-3; D gene uncertain. Trimming stripped 4 bases from V and 3 bases from J, with 20 bases between. The length of the CDR3 is 16 residues. Germline values: CDR1 DFQATT, CDR2 SNEGSKA (reference sequence). The CDR3, as DNA: TGCAGTGCTAATCCCAAAAGTCCTAGTTCAACAGATACGCAGTATTTT. Protein product: CSANPKSPSSTDTQYF.

The table lists this clonotype with a few counts. The CDR3 here is CSAELEDTQYF. The CDR3 DNA reads TGCAGTGCTGAGCTCGAAGATACGCAGTATTTT. The gene calls are TRBV20-1 and TRBJ2-3; D gene unclear. Looked up from germline, CDR1 is DFQATT and CDR2 is SNEGSKA (reference sequence). The CDR3 has 11 amino acids. The ends were cut back, 5 bases at V and 5 bases at J, with 8 bases in the middle.

This clonotype was observed a few times. The J gene is TRBJ2-5, the V gene TRBV20-1; 10 bases fit TRBD2. Trimming removed 5 bases from V and 2 bases from J; junction bases left unmatched: 2. The CDR3 consists of 13 residues. CDR1 is DFQATT, CDR2 SNEGSKA, per germline (reference sequence). The CDR3 DNA is TGCAGTGCTTGGACTAGCGGACAAGAGACCCAGTACTTC. It specifies CSAWTSGQETQYF.

The chain carries TRBV6-2 or TRBV6-3 and TRBJ2-7; 9 bases are shared with TRBD1. Germline CDR1 MNHEY, CDR2 SVGEGT. V shed 6 bases, J shed 2 bases, and the junction held 11 bases outside the gene matches. This CDR3 contains 16 residues. Here the CDR3 reads CASRQGTGTFPYEQYF. Written as DNA, the CDR3 is TGTGCCAGCAGACAAGGGACAGGGACATTTCCCTACGAGCAGTACTTC.

The J gene is TRBJ1-5, the V gene TRBV5-1; D gene ambiguous. Germline V lookup: CDR1 SGHRS, CDR2 YFSETQ. The CDR3 covers 13 residues. Deletions cut 5 bases from V and 4 bases from J, with 10 bases between. The CDR3 coding sequence is TGCGCCAGCAGGTATTCGAGTAATCAGCCCCAGCATTTT. Protein: CASRYSSNQPQHF.

The chain has TRBV7-6 and TRBJ2-3, with D perhaps matching TRBD1 (6 bases). The V and J ends lost 5 bases and 3 bases respectively, with 9 bases between them. Germline V gene data show CDR1 as SGHVS and CDR2 as FNYEAQ. This CDR3 contains 13 residues. CDR3 amino acids: CASSPQGTDTQYF. DNA of the CDR3: TGTGCCAGCAGCCCCCAGGGGACAGATACGCAGTATTTT.

This chain joins TRBV20-1 and TRBJ1-1; D is ambiguous. Germline assignment: CDR1 DFQATT and CDR2 SNEGSKA (reference sequence). The germline V and J ends were trimmed by 0 bases and 0 bases, with 20 bases remaining between them. The CDR3 runs to 18 residues. CDR3 bases: TGCAGTGCTAGAGATCGTCGGCGCGGAGGGTCTATGAACACTGAAGCTTTCTTT. Translated, it gives CSARDRRRGGSMNTEAFF.

The chain employs TRBV6-5 and TRBJ2-1; 7 nucleotides line up with TRBD1. V was pared by 4 bases and J by 0 bases, with 3 bases of the junction left unmatched. In germline, CDR1 is MNHEY, CDR2 SVGAGI. This CDR3 has 15 residues. CDR3 in DNA: TGTGCCAGCAGTTCGGACAGGAGCTCCTACAATGAGCAGTTCTTC. This sequence encodes CASSSDRSSYNEQFF.

The rearrangement uses TRBV29-1 and TRBJ1-2; TRBD1 is a possible D gene (5 bases). The CDR3 consists of 13 residues. Germline values: CDR1 SQVTM, CDR2 ANQGSEA. V was shortened by 3 bases and J by 7 bases, with 15 bases between the two germline ends. This CDR3 reads CSVDGGGWGGYTF. CDR3 coding DNA: TGCAGCGTTGACGGGGGAGGATGGGGTGGCTACACCTTC.

The V gene is TRBV10-3, the J gene TRBJ1-5; 7 positions match TRBD1. Germline loops: CDR1 ENHRY, CDR2 SYGVKD. V was pared by 5 bases and J by 3 bases, with 4 bases of the junction left unmatched. The CDR3 runs to 14 residues. The CDR3 sequence: CAISRGQLNQPQHF. The CDR3 DNA sequence: TGTGCCATCAGTAGGGGACAGCTCAATCAGCCCCAGCATTTT.

The chain has TRBV20-1 and TRBJ2-3, with 12 bases matching TRBD2. The CDR3 spans 16 residues. V gave up 1 base and J gave up 5 bases; unmatched junction bases: 7. CDR1 and CDR2 from the germline V gene are DFQATT and SNEGSKA (reference sequence). CDR3 protein: CSARVLAGGPQDTQYF. The CDR3 bases are TGCAGTGCTAGAGTCCTAGCGGGAGGGCCACAAGATACGCAGTATTTT.

This chain uses TRBV27 with TRBJ2-7; 10 bases are shared with TRBD2. CDR3 length: 15 amino acids. The V segment lost 5 bases and the J segment 5 bases; nucleotides outside the gene matches: 9. Germline lookup yields CDR1 MNHEY and CDR2 SMNVEV (reference sequence). The CDR3 reads CASSPQREGRHEQYF. The CDR3 DNA is TGTGCCAGCAGTCCCCAGCGGGAGGGCCGCCACGAGCAGTACTTC.

Comments on this clonotype: Mismatch with germline at one junction end may stem from a read error. This chain connects TRBV2 to TRBJ2-1; 8 bases fit TRBD2. Germline V CDR1 and CDR2: SNHLY, FYNNEI. The CDR3 has 13 residues. CDR3 region: CASSDEGGLVGHF. CDR3 nucleotide sequence: TGTGCCAGCAGTGACGAAGGGGGACTAGTGGGACACTTC.

The chain is built from TRBV5-4 and TRBJ2-2, with D perhaps matching TRBD1 or TRBD2 (6 bases each). Trimming left V 1 base short and J 5 bases short, with 9 bases between. The CDR3 is 14 residues long. Germline-derived CDR1 and CDR2 are SGHNT and YYREEE (reference sequence). The CDR3 sequence is CASSLWGATGELFF. CDR3 bases: TGTGCCAGCAGCTTGTGGGGGGCGACCGGGGAGCTGTTTTTT.

The V call is TRBV6-2 or TRBV6-3, the J call TRBJ1-5; no clear D. V was shortened by 7 bases and J by 5 bases, with 12 bases between the two germline ends. The germline V gene has CDR1 MNHEY and CDR2 SVGEGT. The CDR3 is made up of 13 amino acids. Here the CDR3 DNA reads TGTGCCAGCACCAATCCACGGTATCAGCCCCAGCATTTT. It codes for CASTNPRYQPQHF.